This TCR beta chain was identified in a study of shared clonotypes between healthy human individuals. Study-level points and caveats: Blood alone was sampled, and tissue repertoires likely differ.

The CDR3 is 14 residues long. Trimming removed 0 bases from V and 4 bases from J, with 9 bases in between. Germline loops: CDR1 SGHDN, CDR2 FVKESK. In the original processing: ImmunoSEQ supplied junction-only sequences lacking quality scores, so filtering was different. The data were produced by immunoSEQ multiplex PCR, yet TCRdb's version contains in-frame clones alone and is incomplete. V, J and clone size are those of that table, while D and trimming were read from the DNA. The sample gives around 720,000 clones, 73% of which show up once; roughly 2% is in the top ten. Notes on this clone: Its antigen is unidentified.

The sequencing input was memory CD4+ T cells sorted from blood. The subset is: CD45RA-negative fraction. This TCR came from a woman in her twenties or thirties in good health. This chain uses TRBV14 with TRBJ1-2, with no clear D. The CDR3 DNA sequence: TGTGCCAGCAGCCAAGAGCCCAGGCGCTATGGCTACACCTTC. This encodes CASSQEPRRYGYTF.